These 5 T cell receptor beta chains were all obtained from the same sample, sequenced in a study of T cells in Graves' hyperthyroidism and ophthalmopathy. Amplification of TCR beta CDR3 regions used RNA as the template. Using the HTBI primer set, a first-round RT-PCR was run on the TCR CDR3. TCRdb re-derived calls from the multiplex PCR reads in MiXCR, one entry per CDR3 protein. The top ten clones hold approximately 9.1% of a sample with 50,000 to 60,000 distinct CDR3 sequences, roughly 50% of them seen once. Sequences were obtained from blood. The receptors were sampled from a woman in her 50s with Graves' ophthalmopathy.

This clonotype has ten or more counts. This rearrangement joins TRBV6-6 to TRBJ2-2; 8 bases are a match to TRBD1. Germline V gene data show CDR1 as MNHNY and CDR2 as SVGAGI (reference sequence). Trimming took 5 bases from V and 7 from J; bases not matched to a gene: 6. This CDR3 has 14 amino acids. The CDR3, as DNA: TGTGCCAGCAGTCCCGGACAGGGCGTCGGGGAGCTGTTTTTT. This encodes CASSPGQGVGELFF.

The chain employs TRBV20-1 and TRBJ2-1; 12 bases are shared with TRBD2. Germline values: CDR1 DFQATT, CDR2 SNEGSKA (reference sequence). J was trimmed by 10 bases and V by 3 bases; bases with no gene match: 19. The CDR3 spans 18 residues. For the CDR3, the DNA is TGCAGTGCTAGTCGGGACTTTGTAGGACTAGCGGGGTTACAGGAGCAGTTCTTC. It yields the protein CSASRDFVGLAGLQEQFF.

The sample holds one count of this clonotype. At one end the junction does not follow the germline gene, possibly because of a read error. The chain couples TRBV7-6 to TRBJ2-1; tentatively, D is TRBD2 (5 bases). Germline CDR1 is SGHVS and CDR2 is FNYEAQ. The CDR3 has 16 amino acids. The CDR3 region is CASSGRATLSYNERFF. CDR3 sequence (DNA): TGTGCCAGCAGCGGGCGGGCGACGCTTTCCTACAATGAGCGGTTCTTC.

The rearrangement uses TRBV7-2 and TRBJ2-7; TRBD1 is a possible D gene (5 bases). Germline values: CDR1 SGHTA, CDR2 FQGNSA. The CDR3 extends over 15 amino acids. Trimming pared 5 bases from V and 5 bases from J, leaving 19 bases between. The CDR3, as DNA: TGTGCCAGCAGCCTACCCGGAGATGGGGCCCACGAGCAGTACTTC. It specifies CASSLPGDGAHEQYF.

This clonotype was seen ten or more times. The gene calls are TRBV24-1 and TRBJ1-1, with D uncertain. V was cut by 7 bases and J by 4 bases, with 6 bases left in between. There are 11 residues in the CDR3. The germline CDR1 and CDR2 sequences are KGHDR and SFDVKD. As DNA, the CDR3 is TGTGCCACCAGGGGCCCCACTGAAGCTTTCTTT. Translation: CATRGPTEAFF.